This T cell receptor beta chain was identified in a study of T cell responses to AZD1222 COVID-19 vaccine (dated by TCRdb to the early 2020s). About the investigation overall: A total of 233 trial participants underwent TCR sequencing, of whom 200 to 220 had received two doses of AZD1222 and 26 had received two doses of the MenACWY control vaccine. Trial participants were enrolled into age subgroups of 18-55, 56-69 and 70-plus years, which contained 148, 28 and 57 TCR-sequenced participants, respectively.

About this clone: It lacks a known antigen. No quality values exist for individual bases; no much larger clone is one base distant.

The germline V gene sets CDR1 to MGHRA and CDR2 to YSYEKL. V is clipped by 6 bases and J by 2 bases, and the sequence between their germline boundaries is 13 bases long. Reading from cysteine to phenylalanine, the CDR3 counts 14 amino acids. Only the CDR3 DNA is retained, 42 bases long and in frame from the first base. Per the publication, the time point label means: about 28 days (+/-7) after the second vaccine dose. AZD1222 recipients given second doses at about 4 weeks or at about 12 weeks were pooled, since spike-specific TCR depth and breadth were not found to differ between the two schedules. Samples from vaccinated people were obtained from the UK trials COV001 and COV002, which included a single-blind randomized controlled phase 2/3 trial of AZD1222 (ChAdOx1 nCoV-19) in healthy adults. For TCRbeta chain sequencing, PBMC samples were collected from trial participants at day 0 and at day 28 after the second dose.

Summary of the overall study and its limitations: Participants were mostly white British, with more females than males. The authors suggested clonal diversity may have been underestimated. The 56-69-year group was small, and its depth increase did not reach significance, likely because of low power. Because no day 14 peak-response samples were available, repertoires were characterized only after the peak T cell response. Conclusions about previously exposed vaccinees are limited, since just five or six AZD1222 recipients were seropositive for SARS-CoV-2 at baseline. Reportedly, almost half of the unique spike-specific TCRs recognized epitopes lying outside the regions that are mutated in the B.1.351 and B.1.1.7 variants. After two AZD1222 doses, both the breadth and the depth of spike-specific TCRs were significantly higher than at day 0 and than in MenACWY recipients. CD4 TCRs associated with the vaccine covered the entire spike protein, and the dominant responses were in regions 160-218 and 743-854.

The CDR3 regions of human TCRbeta chains were subjected to immunosequencing. Processing in the source paper ran as follows. Repertoire TCRs were checked for matches against a reference library of SARS-CoV-2-specific TCRs that had been generated using the MIRA antigen-specificity platform. Breadth meant the fraction of unique TCRs that were SARS-CoV-2-associated, whereas depth meant the fraction of total T cells that were SARS-CoV-2-associated. Using the MIRA data, every spike-specific TCR was mapped to the spike region that the TCR reacted to and assigned to either a CD4 or a CD8 class. Log10-transformed breadth and depth values were compared by one-way ANOVA with Sidak's multiple comparisons tests. Drawn from immuneACCESS, this table holds only the in-frame rearrangements with V and J called that TCRdb kept. Clones are partly lost; checked studies trace under half to an unresolved V gene and leave the rest unexplained. V and J calls and clone size come straight from that table; D and trimming were deduced from the DNA. This sample has about 140,000 clones in its table, and more than 75% of those were observed once. The top ten clones comprise around 3% of the sample.

The source of this sequence is an adult who received the AZD1222 COVID-19 vaccine. The rearranged segments are TRBV4-1 and TRBJ1-2, with an unclear D gene assignment. The specimen was peripheral blood, collected 28 days after the second AZD1222 dose. The DNA sequence is as follows: TGCGCCAGCAGGTCCTTCAGGAGAAACTATGGCTACACCTTC. This gives the protein CASRSFRRNYGYTF.